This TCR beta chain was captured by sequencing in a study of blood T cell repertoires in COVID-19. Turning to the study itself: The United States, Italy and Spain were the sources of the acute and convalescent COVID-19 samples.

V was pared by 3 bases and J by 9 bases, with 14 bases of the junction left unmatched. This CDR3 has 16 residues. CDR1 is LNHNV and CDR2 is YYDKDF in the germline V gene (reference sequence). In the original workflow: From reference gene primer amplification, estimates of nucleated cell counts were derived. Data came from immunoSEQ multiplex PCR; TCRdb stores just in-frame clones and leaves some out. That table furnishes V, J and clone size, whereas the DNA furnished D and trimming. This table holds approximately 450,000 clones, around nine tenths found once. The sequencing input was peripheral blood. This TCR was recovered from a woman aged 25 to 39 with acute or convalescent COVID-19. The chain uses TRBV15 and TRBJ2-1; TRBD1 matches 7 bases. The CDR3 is CATSSHRGFLAVEQFF. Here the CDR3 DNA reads TGTGCCACCAGCAGCCACAGGGGATTTTTGGCCGTTGAGCAGTTCTTC.